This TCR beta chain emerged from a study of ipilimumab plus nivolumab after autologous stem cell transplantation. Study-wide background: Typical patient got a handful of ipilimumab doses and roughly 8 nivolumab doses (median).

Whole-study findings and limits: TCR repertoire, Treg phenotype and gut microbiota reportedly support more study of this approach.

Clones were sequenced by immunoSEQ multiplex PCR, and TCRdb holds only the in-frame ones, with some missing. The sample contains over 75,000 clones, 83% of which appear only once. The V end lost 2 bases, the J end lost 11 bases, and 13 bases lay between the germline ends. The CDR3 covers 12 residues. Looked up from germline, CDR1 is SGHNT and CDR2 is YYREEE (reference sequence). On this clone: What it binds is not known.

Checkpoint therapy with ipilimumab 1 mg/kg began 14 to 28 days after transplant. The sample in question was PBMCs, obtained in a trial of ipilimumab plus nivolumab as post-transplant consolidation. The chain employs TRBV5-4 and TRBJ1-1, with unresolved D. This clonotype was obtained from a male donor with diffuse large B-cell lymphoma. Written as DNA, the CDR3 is TGTGCCAGCAGCTTTGACTCCACGGGGGCTTTCTTT. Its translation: CASSFDSTGAFF.